These T cell receptor beta chains were read from a single sample in a study of CD8 T cells in ankylosing spondylitis. TCRdb reprocessed the 5' RACE reads via MiXCR and lists one record per CDR3 protein. There are 180,000 or so distinct CDR3 sequences in the sample; roughly 12% occur only once, and under 35% lies in the top ten. The sample taken for sequencing was blood, either unsorted or a sorted T cell fraction (not recorded which). All receptors come from a male donor with ankylosing spondylitis or in good health (not recorded which). Both conserved end residues are part of each CDR3. The order of the fields is D gene, clone size, J gene, V gene, CDR3 DNA, CDR3 protein. The D gene is left open where the match is weak. A clone size is listed for some rows: how often the clone was seen (once, few, many), or a class if it is expanded.

-,many,TRBJ2-1,TRBV2,TGTGCCAGCAGTGAAATTACAGGGGGGGGCAATGAGCAGTTCTTC,CASSEITGGGNEQFF
-,many,TRBJ1-6,TRBV6-5,TGTGCCAGCAGTTACAAGCCGAGCTCCTATAATTCACCCCTCCACTTT,CASSYKPSSYNSPLHF
TRBD1,many,TRBJ2-7,TRBV5-1,TGCGCCAGCAGCTTGGATCGGACAGGGGACTACGAGCAGTACTTC,CASSLDRTGDYEQYF
TRBD2,few,TRBJ2-7,TRBV6-2/TRBV6-3,TGTGCCAGCAGGACTAGCGGGGGGTACGAGCAGTACTTC,CASRTSGGYEQYF
-,many,TRBJ1-4,TRBV6-6,TGTGCCAGCAGTTTTCTTAATGAAAAACTGTTTTTT,CASSFLNEKLFF
-,many,TRBJ2-2,TRBV14,TGTGCCAGCAAAGAAACAGGGATGGACGGGGAGCTGTTTTTT,CASKETGMDGELFF
TRBD2,many,TRBJ2-2,TRBV12-3/TRBV12-4,TGTGCCAGCAGGACTAGCGGGAGTGGCGGGGAGCTGTTTTTT,CASRTSGSGGELFF
-,few,TRBJ1-4,TRBV29-1,TGCAGCGTTGAAGGATGCTCCCGGGACCCTAATGAAAAACTGTTTTTT,CSVEGCSRDPNEKLFF
-,few,TRBJ1-2,TRBV18,TGTGCCAGCACGCCTTACCCCGAGGGAACCTATGGCTACACCTTC,CASTPYPEGTYGYTF
TRBD2,few,TRBJ2-2,TRBV5-1,TGCGCCAGCAGTTCGACTAGCGGGTGGGGCGCCGGGGAGCTGTTTTTT,CASSSTSGWGAGELFF
TRBD1,many,TRBJ2-2,TRBV5-1,TGCGCCAGCAGCTCTCCCGGGACAGGGGCTTACACCGGGGAGCTGTTTTTT,CASSSPGTGAYTGELFF
-,-,TRBJ2-7,TRBV5-6,TGTGCCCGCAGCCAGGCGGGTCGGCGAACCTCCTACGAGCAGTACTTC,CARSQAGRRTSYEQYF
TRBD2,many,TRBJ2-1,TRBV12-3/TRBV12-4,TGTGCCAGCAGCCCTTCCCTGGTAGCGGGGTTTCTCGACGGTGAGCAGTTCTTC,CASSPSLVAGFLDGEQFF
-,-,TRBJ2-7,TRBV6-1,TGTGCCAGCAGTGTCCCCGGGAACTCCTACGAGCAGTACTTC,CASSVPGNSYEQYF
TRBD2,large,TRBJ2-7,TRBV28,TGTGCCAGCAGTTTGGTGGGAGGGGCGGGGTCCTACGAGCAGTACTTC,CASSLVGGAGSYEQYF
-,-,TRBJ2-3,TRBV6-2/TRBV6-3,TGTGCCAGCAGCCGACCGGGACTTTGGACAGATACGCAGTATTTT,CASSRPGLWTDTQYF
-,once,TRBJ1-2,TRBV20-1,TGCAGTGCTAGAGAGTCCGTCGGGACAAACTATGGCTACACCTTC,CSARESVGTNYGYTF
-,few,TRBJ2-3,TRBV5-1,TGCGCCAGCAGCTTGGAAGGTTCGCGGACAGATACGCAGTATTTT,CASSLEGSRTDTQYF
TRBD2,many,TRBJ2-1,TRBV24-1,TGTGCCACCTCTACACTAGCGGGGATTTCTAATGAGCAGTTCTTC,CATSTLAGISNEQFF
-,-,TRBJ2-6,TRBV4-3,TGCGCCAGCAGCCGAGATGCCCGCTCTGGGGCCAACGTCCTGACTTTC,CASSRDARSGANVLTF
-,-,TRBJ1-2,TRBV6-6,TGTGCCAGCAGTAAGGCAGGCTATGGCTACACCTTC,CASSKAGYGYTF
-,many,TRBJ2-5,TRBV15,TGTGCCACCAGCAGGGAGAGGACGGAGGGGGGAGAGACCCAGTACTTC,CATSRERTEGGETQYF
TRBD2,few,TRBJ2-2,TRBV5-5,TGTGCCAGCAGCTTTAGCGGGACCGGGGAGCTGTTTTTT,CASSFSGTGELFF
-,-,TRBJ1-2,TRBV20-1,TGCAGTGTAAACCAGCCGACTAACTATGGCTACACCTTC,CSVNQPTNYGYTF
TRBD1,many,TRBJ2-7,TRBV20-1,TGCAGTGCTAGAGAGGCCAGGGGGCCAAGCTCCTACGAGCAGTACTTC,CSAREARGPSSYEQYF
-,-,TRBJ2-1,TRBV11-2,TGTGCCAGCAGCTTAATTCTTAGCGGTGAGCAGTTCTTC,CASSLILSGEQFF